This T cell receptor (beta chain) appears in the sequencing data of a study of patients and donors after allogeneic stem cell transplantation. This clonotype has a handful of counts. The germline V and J ends were trimmed by 3 bases and 7 bases, with 13 bases remaining between them. The CDR3 loop spans 15 amino acids. CDR1 SNHLY and CDR2 FYNNEI come from the germline V gene. TCRdb independently ran MiXCR on the RT-PCR reads; one entry per CDR3 protein. Of roughly 200,000 distinct CDR3 sequences listed, more than 35% are singletons. V gene TRBV2 combines with J gene TRBJ1-6, with a weak D call TRBD1 (6 bases). The sample consisted of blood, either unsorted or a sorted T cell fraction (not recorded which). The receptor's source is a human donor who was either an allogeneic HSCT recipient or a stem cell or donor lymphocyte infusion donor (not recorded which). It is not recorded whose cells these are; they may come from a transplant donor. The CDR3 DNA follows: TGTGCCAGCAGTGACAGGGGCGAATTAAATTCACCCCTCCACTTT. Its protein is CASSDRGELNSPLHF.